This T cell receptor beta chain was documented in a study of blood T cell repertoires in COVID-19. CDR3 size: 12 residues. Germline CDR1 reads MDHEN; CDR2 reads SYDVKM. The germline V and J ends were trimmed by 2 bases and 5 bases, with 7 bases remaining between them. A PCR-confirmed or clinician-diagnosed COVID-19 case had contacted exposed participants within 2 weeks of entry. Profiled with immunoSEQ multiplex PCR; TCRdb holds only in-frame clones, not every one. The sample consists of about 220,000 clones, 83% of them appearing once. This sequence joins TRBV28 and TRBJ2-7, with a possible D match to TRBD1 (6 bases). This TCR derives from a woman in her thirties or forties who had been exposed to COVID-19. The sequencing sample was made of PBMCs or T cells enriched from blood (not recorded which). CDR3 region: CASSLHRDEQYF. CDR3 DNA sequence: TGTGCCAGCAGTTTACACAGGGACGAGCAGTACTTC.